Below, 15 T cell receptor beta chains from the same sample are listed, as sequenced in a study of blood T cell repertoires in COVID-19. The data were produced by immunoSEQ multiplex PCR, yet TCRdb's version contains in-frame clones alone and is incomplete. The table has about 300,000 clones, about 89% seen once. The sequencing input was peripheral blood. The receptors come from a man in his forties with acute or convalescent COVID-19.

The rearrangement joins TRBV10-2 to TRBJ1-2, with 10 bases matching TRBD1. CDR1 and CDR2 from the germline V gene are WSHSY and SAAADI. V lost 5 bases to trimming and J lost 5 bases; unmatched junction nucleotides: 5. CDR3 length: 14 residues. CDR3 residues: CASSWTGGRYGYTF. The CDR3 DNA sequence: TGCGCCAGCAGTTGGACAGGGGGAAGGTATGGCTACACCTTC.

This rearrangement joins TRBV5-1 to TRBJ1-6; D is unresolved. Germline loops: CDR1 SGHRS, CDR2 YFSETQ. Trimming removed 0 bases from V and 14 bases from J, with 18 bases in between. The CDR3 covers 15 residues. The CDR3 DNA reads TGCGCCAGCAGCTTGGGAGCTGGGTCGGTCGGGGCCCTCCACTTT. Translation gives CASSLGAGSVGALHF.

The genes are TRBV12-5 and TRBJ1-5; TRBD1 is a possible D gene (6 bases). Germline assignment: CDR1 LGHNT and CDR2 FRNRAP. The CDR3 length is 16 residues. V lost 4 bases and J lost 3, with 16 bases in between. Here the CDR3 reads CASGSTGRGINQPQHF. CDR3 bases: TGTGCTAGTGGTTCCACAGGGAGGGGGATCAATCAGCCCCAGCATTTT.

The gene calls are TRBV4-2 and TRBJ1-6, with D possibly TRBD1 on 5 matching bases. V gave up 4 bases and J gave up 8 bases, with 18 bases separating them. The V gene's germline CDR1 is LGHNA and CDR2 YNFKEQ. CDR3 length: 16 residues. The CDR3 loop is CASSLLPGGDDSPLHF. The CDR3 DNA sequence: TGTGCCAGCAGCCTCCTACCGGGAGGGGATGATTCACCCCTCCACTTT.

The J gene is TRBJ1-6, the V gene TRBV27; no clear D. Trimming left V 4 bases short and J 6 bases short, with 16 bases between. Germline values: CDR1 MNHEY, CDR2 SMNVEV (reference sequence). The CDR3 length is 16 residues. The DNA for the CDR3 is TGTGCCAGCAGTTCGTACGCCTTGCGGGGTAATTCACCCCTCCACTTT. It specifies CASSSYALRGNSPLHF.

The chain couples TRBV3-1 (or the pseudogene TRBV3-2) to TRBJ1-2, with D unresolved. The V end lost 0 bases, the J end lost 2 bases, and 10 bases lay between the germline ends. From germline, CDR1 is LGHDT and CDR2 YNNKEL (reference sequence). The CDR3 is 15 residues long. The CDR3 coding sequence is TGTGCCAGCAGCCAAGAAAGTGGTCGGAACTATGGCTACACCTTC. This translates into CASSQESGRNYGYTF.

This sequence joins TRBV23-1 and TRBJ2-7, with 8 bases that match TRBD2. TRBV23-1 is designated an ORF whose function remains uncertain. The V gene end was trimmed by 4 bases and the J gene end by 9 bases; junction bases not matched to a gene: 14. The CDR3 contains 15 residues. CDR3 residues: CASSPIVAGLPRQYF. Here the CDR3 DNA reads TGCGCCAGCAGTCCCATAGTAGCGGGGTTGCCCAGGCAGTACTTC.

The chain is built from TRBV4-1 and TRBJ2-7; 8 bases line up with TRBD1. The CDR3 has 16 residues. With 0 bases clipped from V and 8 bases from J, the junction kept 12 bases outside the gene matches. Germline V gene data show CDR1 as MGHRA and CDR2 as YSYEKL. For the CDR3, the DNA is TGCGCCAGCAGCCAAGATCTAAGGGACAGGTGGTCAAAGCAGTACTTC. Protein sequence: CASSQDLRDRWSKQYF.

This chain connects TRBV3-1 (or the pseudogene TRBV3-2) to TRBJ1-2; 10 nucleotides align to TRBD1. The CDR3 runs 14 residues. After removal of 4 bases from V and 7 bases from J, the junction contained 6 bases not matched to a gene. The germline V gene encodes CDR1 LGHDT and CDR2 YNNKEL (reference sequence). CDR3: CASSLWDRGLGYTF. For the CDR3, the DNA is TGTGCCAGCAGCCTGTGGGACAGGGGTCTTGGCTACACCTTC.

The chain links TRBV9 to TRBJ2-3; TRBD2 might be the D (6 bases). The CDR3 covers 14 residues. CDR1 SGDLS and CDR2 YYNGEE come from the germline V gene. V shed 3 bases and J shed 4 bases, with 12 bases lying between them. CDR3: CASSDGAGSDTQYF. The CDR3 nucleotides read TGTGCCAGCAGCGACGGGGCGGGATCAGATACGCAGTATTTT.

The chain employs TRBV7-8 and TRBJ1-4; 8 positions agree with TRBD1. CDR1 SGHVS and CDR2 FQNEAQ come from the germline V gene. The CDR3 runs 14 residues. With V trimmed by 4 bases and J by 7 bases, 5 bases remained unmatched. The CDR3 DNA reads as TGTGCCAGCAGCTCCCGGACAGGGAGTGAAAAACTGTTTTTT. Translated, it gives CASSSRTGSEKLFF.

The rearrangement links TRBV5-8 to TRBJ1-5; maybe TRBD1 (6 bases). From germline, CDR1 is SGHTS and CDR2 YDEGEE. The ends were cut back, 5 bases at V and 7 bases at J, with 16 bases in the middle. This CDR3 region has 14 residues. For the CDR3, the DNA is TGTGCCAGCAGGCCTACAGGGAGATCCCAGCCCCAGCATTTT. Encoded protein: CASRPTGRSQPQHF. The entire variable domain, with the rest obtained from reference TRBV5-8 and TRBJ1-5, is as follows: EAGVTQSPTHLIKTRGQQATLRCSPISGHTSVYWYQQALGLGLQFLLWYDEGEERNRGNFPPRFSGRQFPNYSSELNVNALELEDSALYLCASRPTGRSQPQHFGDGTRLSIL.

The chain uses TRBV12-3 or TRBV12-4 and TRBJ1-1; D is perhaps TRBD1 (5 bases). The CDR3 sequence is 11 residues long. V shed 3 bases and J shed 12 bases, with 11 bases lying between them. The CDR3 reads CASSLGGRTFF. CDR3 bases: TGTGCCAGCAGTTTGGGGGGGAGAACTTTCTTT.

The chain combines TRBV7-2 with TRBJ2-1; D possibly corresponds to TRBD2 (7 bases). The CDR3 sequence is 16 residues long. Germline-derived CDR1 and CDR2 are SGHTA and FQGNSA. The V and J ends lost 1 base and 4 bases respectively, with 14 bases between them. The CDR3 coding sequence is TGTGCCAGCAGCTTAGGAGGGGGGGGGCCATACAATGAGCAGTTCTTC. Its protein is CASSLGGGGPYNEQFF.

J is TRBJ2-1 and V is TRBV5-4; the D gene is possibly TRBD1 (5 bases). The CDR3 consists of 13 residues. The V gene's germline CDR1 is SGHNT and CDR2 YYREEE (reference sequence). Trimming stripped 0 bases from V and 4 bases from J, with 5 bases between. The CDR3 sequence is CASSLDRYNEQFF. The DNA of the CDR3 is TGTGCCAGCAGCTTGGACAGGTACAATGAGCAGTTCTTC.